Shown below are 26 T cell receptor beta chains from a single sample sequenced in a study of T cells in Graves' hyperthyroidism and ophthalmopathy. Amplification targeted TCR beta CDR3 regions from RNA transcripts. The HTBI primer set served for first-round RT-PCR of the TCR CDR3. TCRdb independently ran MiXCR on the multiplex PCR reads; one entry per CDR3 protein. The table records under 550,000 distinct CDR3 sequences, about 13% of them present only once. Sequencing was performed on blood. Receptors were obtained from a woman under 30 with Graves' hyperthyroidism.

The V call is TRBV28, the J call TRBJ1-2; possible D gene TRBD1, 6 bases. Germline values: CDR1 MDHEN, CDR2 SYDVKM. The CDR3 totals 14 residues. Trimming took off 2 bases at V and 6 bases at J, with 13 bases between the two ends. Here the CDR3 reads CASSLTGGADGYTF. The CDR3 DNA follows: TGTGCCAGCAGTTTAACCGGGGGCGCGGATGGCTACACCTTC.

The V call is TRBV2, the J call TRBJ1-2; D is uncertain. From germline, CDR1 is SNHLY and CDR2 FYNNEI. V was cut by 3 bases and J by 11 bases, with 13 bases left in between. The CDR3 runs to 12 residues. The CDR3 coding sequence is TGTGCCAGCAGTGAGTCGGTGGAAGGGTACACCTTC. It is translated as CASSESVEGYTF.

There are a few counts of this clonotype. V is TRBV6-5 and J is TRBJ1-2, with unresolved D. The CDR3 length is 13 residues. V was trimmed by 2 bases and J by 10 bases, leaving 14 bases between them. CDR1 is MNHEY, CDR2 SVGAGI, per germline. The CDR3 here is CASSYTTSDVYTF. CDR3 nucleotides: TGTGCCAGCAGTTACACAACCTCCGACGTCTACACCTTC.

The J gene is TRBJ2-5, the V gene TRBV29-1, with 12 bases lining up with TRBD2. J was trimmed by 1 base and V by 8 bases; bases with no gene match: 11. Germline CDR1 and CDR2: SQVTM and ANQGSEA. This CDR3 has 16 amino acids. CDR3 DNA sequence: TGCAGCACCCCCCAAGGACTAGCGGGAACCCAAGAGACCCAGTACTTC. Translated: CSTPQGLAGTQETQYF. Based on the CDR3 plus reference TRBV29-1 and TRBJ2-5, the full variable domain is SAVISQKPSRDICQRGTSLTIQCQVDSQVTMMFWYRQQPGQSLTLIATANQGSEATYESGFVIDKFPISRPNLTFSTLTVSNMSPEDSSIYLCSTPQGLAGTQETQYFGPGTRLLVL.

This clonotype was seen repeatedly, ten times or more. The chain couples TRBV20-1 to TRBJ2-7; 9 bases fit TRBD2. CDR1 is DFQATT and CDR2 is SNEGSKA in the germline V gene (reference sequence). J lost 6 bases, V lost 1 base, and 7 bases had no gene match. The CDR3 extends over 14 amino acids. CDR3 sequence reads: CSARGTSERAEQYF. The CDR3 DNA reads as TGCAGTGCTAGAGGGACTAGCGAGAGGGCCGAGCAGTACTTC.

This clonotype showed up just a few times. The CDR3, as DNA: TGCGCCAGCAGCCCCTCCGGGCGGGCGAGCTCCTACAATGAGCAGTTCTTC. Protein sequence: CASSPSGRASSYNEQFF. The V and J genes are TRBV4-3 and TRBJ2-1; D is possibly TRBD2 (5 bases). With 4 bases removed from V and 0 bases from J, the gap between germline ends came to 16 bases. This CDR3 has 17 amino acids. Germline assignment: CDR1 LGHNA and CDR2 YSLEER.

In its sample, this clonotype was seen many times. V and J are TRBV27 and TRBJ1-1, with 8 bases matching TRBD1. The J segment lost 0 bases and the V segment lost 5 bases, leaving 8 bases of the junction unmatched. The length of the CDR3 is 16 residues. Germline CDR1 reads MNHEY; CDR2 reads SMNVEV (reference sequence). The CDR3 DNA follows: TGTGCCAGCAGTCCCAAACGGACAGGGATGAACACTGAAGCTTTCTTT. Its translation: CASSPKRTGMNTEAFF.

At least ten counts were recorded for this clonotype. The rearrangement joins TRBV29-1 to TRBJ2-2, with a possible D match to TRBD2 (6 bases). Per germline, CDR1 SQVTM and CDR2 ANQGSEA. The CDR3 covers 15 residues. Trimming removed 7 bases at V and 5 bases at J, with 20 bases between. The CDR3 reads CSGGDSKGFTGELFF. CDR3 in DNA: TGCAGCGGGGGGGACTCGAAGGGTTTTACCGGGGAGCTGTTTTTT.

This chain uses TRBV7-9 with TRBJ2-1, with 8 bases identical to TRBD2. Germline loops: CDR1 SEHNR, CDR2 FQNEAQ (reference sequence). Unmatched junction bases numbered 4, after V lost 1 base and J lost 5 bases. CDR3 length: 15 amino acids. CDR3: CASSLVPAGDNEQFF. As DNA, the CDR3 is TGTGCCAGCAGCTTAGTTCCAGCGGGAGACAATGAGCAGTTCTTC. The entire variable domain, with the rest obtained from reference TRBV7-9 and TRBJ2-1, is as follows: DTGVSQNPRHKITKRGQNVTFRCDPISEHNRLYWYRQTLGQGPEFLTYFQNEAQLEKSRLLSDRFSAERPKGSFSTLEIQRTEQGDSAMYLCASSLVPAGDNEQFFGPGTRLTVL.

This clonotype was counted a few times. This may arise from a read error, as a much more abundant clone is one base away. The chain employs TRBV29-1 and TRBJ2-3; D uncertain. The V end was cut by 4 bases, the J end by 4 bases, with 15 bases between. The CDR3 covers 14 residues. CDR1 is SQVTM and CDR2 is ANQGSEA in the germline V gene. CDR3 sequence (DNA): TGCAGCGTTGTCGAGGCCCGCGGCGCAGATACGCAGTATTTT. Protein: CSVVEARGADTQYF.

The chain has TRBV11-1 and TRBJ2-1; perhaps TRBD2 as D (5 bases). V was clipped by 5 bases and J by 0 bases, with 11 bases between them. This CDR3 region has 15 residues. Germline V gene sequence: CDR1 SGHAT, CDR2 FQDESV (reference sequence). CDR3 in amino acids: CASSPVGGSYNEQFF. The CDR3 coding sequence is TGTGCCAGCAGCCCGGTTGGAGGCTCCTACAATGAGCAGTTCTTC.

This clonotype was seen repeatedly, ten times or more. This sequence joins TRBV28 and TRBJ1-1; D possibly corresponds to TRBD1 (5 bases). Trimming left V 7 bases short and J 0 bases short, with 12 bases between. Germline CDR1 MDHEN, CDR2 SYDVKM. The CDR3 covers 14 residues. The CDR3, as DNA: TGTGCCAGCATGGGGGTTGTTGTGAACACTGAAGCTTTCTTT. Its protein product is CASMGVVVNTEAFF.

This clonotype was counted at least ten times. The chain combines TRBV28 with TRBJ1-2; D not certain. Germline V CDR1 and CDR2: MDHEN, SYDVKM. Trimming left V 6 bases short and J 2 bases short, with 7 bases between. This CDR3 region has 12 residues. The CDR3, as DNA: TGTGCCAGCAGCTGGGTGAACTATGGCTACACCTTC. It encodes CASSWVNYGYTF.

The genes are TRBV4-1 and TRBJ2-7; D call uncertain. Germline V CDR1 and CDR2: MGHRA, YSYEKL. The CDR3 length is 18 residues. V was shortened by 4 bases and J by 3 bases, with 25 bases between the two germline ends. This CDR3 reads CASSPLGDPMADSYEQYF. In DNA form, the CDR3 reads TGCGCCAGCAGCCCCCTTGGCGACCCCATGGCGGATAGCTACGAGCAGTACTTC.

In this sample, this clonotype turned up many times. The chain carries TRBV30 and TRBJ1-6; 9 bases are a match to TRBD1. The CDR3 has 14 residues. CDR1 is GTSNPN, CDR2 SVGIG, per germline (reference sequence). The V gene end was trimmed by 0 bases and the J gene end by 10 bases; junction bases not matched to a gene: 4. The CDR3 protein is CAWSVQGARSPLHF. CDR3 sequence (DNA): TGTGCCTGGAGTGTACAGGGGGCCAGGTCACCCCTCCACTTT.

This clonotype was counted ten times or more. The V call is TRBV7-2, the J call TRBJ2-7; 8 bases align to TRBD2. Germline V lookup: CDR1 SGHTA, CDR2 FQGNSA. The CDR3 extends over 15 amino acids. V lost 4 bases, J lost 6 bases, and 11 bases stayed unmatched. This chain's CDR3 is CASSSVTETSAEQYF. The CDR3 DNA reads TGTGCCAGCAGCTCGGTAACTGAGACTAGCGCCGAGCAGTACTTC.

This clonotype was counted many times. The rearrangement joins TRBV6-1 to TRBJ2-3, with TRBD2 identical over 9 bases. J gave up 4 bases and V 7 bases, and 6 bases lay outside the gene matches. The CDR3 is made up of 14 amino acids. CDR1 is MNHNS and CDR2 is SASEGT in the germline V gene. This CDR3 reads CASTPSGTADTQYF. The CDR3 DNA sequence: TGTGCCAGCACTCCTAGCGGGACTGCAGATACGCAGTATTTT.

In its sample, this clonotype was seen many times. The chain combines TRBV3-1 with TRBJ1-1; 9 nucleotides align to TRBD1. The CDR3 loop spans 15 amino acids. Per germline, CDR1 LGHDT and CDR2 YNNKEL (reference sequence). Unmatched junction bases numbered 7, after V lost 5 bases and J lost 3 bases. The CDR3 protein is CASSGGTGWDTEAFF. The CDR3 DNA reads TGTGCCAGCAGCGGCGGGACAGGGTGGGACACTGAAGCTTTCTTT.

The table lists this clonotype with many counts. This CDR3 is CACPTGAGYGYTF. The CDR3 DNA reads TGTGCCTGCCCGACAGGGGCTGGCTATGGCTACACCTTC. V usage is TRBV30 and J usage is TRBJ1-2, with 8 bases matching TRBD1. Germline trimming cut 6 bases from V and 4 bases from J; bases unmatched to any gene: 7. The germline gives CDR1 GTSNPN, CDR2 SVGIG (reference sequence). This CDR3 is built from 13 residues.

This clonotype has at least ten counts. The chain employs TRBV2 and TRBJ1-1; no firm D call. This CDR3 has 15 residues. The germline V gene has CDR1 SNHLY and CDR2 FYNNEI. The V end lost 4 bases, the J end lost 4 bases, and 16 bases lay between the germline ends. DNA of the CDR3: TGTGCCAGCAGTGGGGCGATGGCGTTGAGCACTGAAGCTTTCTTT. Translation: CASSGAMALSTEAFF.

Many counts were recorded for this clonotype. V usage is TRBV19 and J usage is TRBJ1-2, with a tentative D call TRBD1 (5 bases). In germline, CDR1 is LNHDA, CDR2 SQIVND (reference sequence). This CDR3 contains 13 residues. Trimming took off 7 bases at V and 4 bases at J, with 13 bases between the two ends. CDR3 sequence: CASTYRDGYGYTF. DNA of the CDR3: TGTGCCAGTACCTACCGGGACGGCTATGGCTACACCTTC. The variable domain in full, completed from reference TRBV19 and TRBJ1-2, reads DGGITQSPKYLFRKEGQNVTLSCEQNLNHDAMYWYRQDPGQGLRLIYYSQIVNDFQKGDIAEGYSVSREKKESFPLTVTSAQKNPTAFYLCASTYRDGYGYTFGSGTRLTVV.

This clonotype was detected only a few times. The CDR3 reads CASSSAARESDTQYF. The CDR3 bases are TGCGCCAGCAGCTCCGCGGCGCGGGAGTCTGATACGCAGTATTTT. J is TRBJ2-3 and V is TRBV5-1, with 7 bases fitting TRBD2. The V segment lost 3 bases and the J segment 6 bases; nucleotides outside the gene matches: 10. Looked up from germline, CDR1 is SGHRS and CDR2 is YFSETQ. The CDR3 runs 15 residues.

The chain joins TRBV7-2 to TRBJ2-1; TRBD2 matches at 13 bases. The germline gives CDR1 SGHTA, CDR2 FQGNSA. This CDR3 has 17 amino acids. Trimming at V came to 5 bases and at J to 2 bases, leaving 6 bases not matched to a gene. The CDR3 DNA is TGTGCCAGCAGCCCCCCCGGACTAGCGGGGGCCTACAATGAGCAGTTCTTC. This sequence encodes CASSPPGLAGAYNEQFF.

This clonotype was found many times. This sequence joins TRBV6-1 and TRBJ2-3; D call uncertain. Germline-derived CDR1 and CDR2 are MNHNS and SASEGT. V was shortened by 4 bases and J by 0 bases, with 14 bases between the two germline ends. The CDR3 runs 16 residues. CDR3 nucleotides: TGTGCCAGCAGTGTAGTAAGTCTTCATAGCACAGATACGCAGTATTTT. Translated, it gives CASSVVSLHSTDTQYF.

The gene calls are TRBV13 and TRBJ1-3, with TRBD1 matching 7 bases. The CDR3 has 17 residues. The germline V gene has CDR1 PRHDT and CDR2 FYEKMQ (reference sequence). The junction had 11 bases not matched to a gene; V was cut back by 6 bases and J by 0 bases. CDR3 amino acids: CASSRFGTANSGNTIYF. CDR3 bases: TGTGCCAGCAGTCGCTTCGGGACAGCCAACTCTGGAAACACCATATATTTT.

This clonotype was seen at least ten times. The rearrangement joins TRBV2 to TRBJ2-3; D unclear. V lost 6 bases and J lost 5, with 12 bases in between. There are 13 residues in the CDR3. Per the germline V gene, CDR1 is SNHLY and CDR2 is FYNNEI. As DNA, the CDR3 is TGTGCCAGCAGGACTCCTCATGGAGATACGCAGTATTTT. This gives the protein CASRTPHGDTQYF.